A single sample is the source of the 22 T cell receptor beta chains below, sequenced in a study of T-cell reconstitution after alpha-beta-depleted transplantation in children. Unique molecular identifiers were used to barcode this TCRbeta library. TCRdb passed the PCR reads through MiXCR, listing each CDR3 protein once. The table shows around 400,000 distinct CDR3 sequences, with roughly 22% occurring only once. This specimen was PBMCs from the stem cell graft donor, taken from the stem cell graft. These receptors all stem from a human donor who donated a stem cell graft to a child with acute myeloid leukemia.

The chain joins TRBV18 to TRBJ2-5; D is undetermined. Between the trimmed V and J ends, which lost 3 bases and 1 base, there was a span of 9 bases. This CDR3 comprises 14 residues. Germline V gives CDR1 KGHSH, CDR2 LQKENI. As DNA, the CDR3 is TGTGCCAGCTCACCCAGAGGCGGCCAAGAGACCCAGTACTTC. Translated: CASSPRGGQETQYF.

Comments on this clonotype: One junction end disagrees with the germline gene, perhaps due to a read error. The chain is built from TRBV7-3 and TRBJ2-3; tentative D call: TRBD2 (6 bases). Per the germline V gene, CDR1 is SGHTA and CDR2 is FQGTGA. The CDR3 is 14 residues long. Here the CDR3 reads CASILMRGHDTQYF. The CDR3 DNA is TGTGCCAGCATCTTAATGCGGGGCCACGATACGCAGTATTTT.

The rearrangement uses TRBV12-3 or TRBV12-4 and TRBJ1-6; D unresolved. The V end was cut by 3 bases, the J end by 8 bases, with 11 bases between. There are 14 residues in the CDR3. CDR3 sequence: CASSFNEADSPLHF. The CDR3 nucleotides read TGTGCCAGCAGTTTCAACGAGGCGGATTCACCCCTCCACTTT.

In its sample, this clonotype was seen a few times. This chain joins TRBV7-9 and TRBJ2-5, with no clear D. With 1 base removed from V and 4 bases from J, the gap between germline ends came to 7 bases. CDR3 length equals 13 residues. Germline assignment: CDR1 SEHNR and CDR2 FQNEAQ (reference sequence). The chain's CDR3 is CASSLGSVETQYF. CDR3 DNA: TGTGCCAGCAGCTTAGGTTCGGTAGAGACCCAGTACTTC.

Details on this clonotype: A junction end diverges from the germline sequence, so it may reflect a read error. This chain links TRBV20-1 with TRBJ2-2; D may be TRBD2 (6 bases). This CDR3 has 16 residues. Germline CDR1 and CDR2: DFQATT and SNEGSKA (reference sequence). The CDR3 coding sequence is TGCTGTGCTCGCGGGGATCTCGGGAAGGGGACCGGGGAGCTGTTTTTT. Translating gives CCARGDLGKGTGELFF.

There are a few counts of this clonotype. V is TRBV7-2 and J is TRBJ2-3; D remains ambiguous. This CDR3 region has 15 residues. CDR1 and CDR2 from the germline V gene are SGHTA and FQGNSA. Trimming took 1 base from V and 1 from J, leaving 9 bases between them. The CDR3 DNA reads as TGTGCCAGCAGCTTAGACGGACCTCGCACAGATACGCAGTATTTT. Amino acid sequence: CASSLDGPRTDTQYF.

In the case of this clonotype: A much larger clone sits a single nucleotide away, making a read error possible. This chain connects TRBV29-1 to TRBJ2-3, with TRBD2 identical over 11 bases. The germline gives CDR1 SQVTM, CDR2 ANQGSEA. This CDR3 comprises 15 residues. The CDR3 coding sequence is TGCAGCGGGGCGCGACTAGCGGGAACCACAGATACGCTGTATTTT. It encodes CSGARLAGTTDTLYF.

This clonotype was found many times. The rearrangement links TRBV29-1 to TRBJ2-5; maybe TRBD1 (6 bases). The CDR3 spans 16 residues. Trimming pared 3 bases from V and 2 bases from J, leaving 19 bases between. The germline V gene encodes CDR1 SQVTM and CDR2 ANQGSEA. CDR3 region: CSVEEWGPFRQETQYF. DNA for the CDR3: TGCAGCGTTGAGGAGTGGGGGCCCTTTCGACAAGAGACCCAGTACTTC.

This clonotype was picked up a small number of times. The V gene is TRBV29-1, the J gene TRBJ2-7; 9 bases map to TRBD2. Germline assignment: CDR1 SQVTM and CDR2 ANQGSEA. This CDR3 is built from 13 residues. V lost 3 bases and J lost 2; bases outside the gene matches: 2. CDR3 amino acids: CSVEPSGAYEQYF. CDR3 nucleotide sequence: TGCAGCGTTGAGCCTAGCGGGGCCTACGAGCAGTACTTC.

In DNA form, the CDR3 reads TGTGCCAGCGGCCGGACAGAGAATGAAAAACTGTTTTTT. The encoded protein is CASGRTENEKLFF. The chain carries TRBV27 and TRBJ1-4; D perhaps matches TRBD1 (6 bases). V was clipped by 8 bases and J by 5 bases, with 12 bases between them. The germline V gene encodes CDR1 MNHEY and CDR2 SMNVEV (reference sequence). The length of the CDR3 is 13 residues.

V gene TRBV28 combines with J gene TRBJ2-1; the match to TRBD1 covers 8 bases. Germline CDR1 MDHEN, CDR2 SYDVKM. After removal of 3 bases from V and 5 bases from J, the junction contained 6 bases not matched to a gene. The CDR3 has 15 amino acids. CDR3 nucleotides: TGTGCCAGCAGTTTTAGGACAGGGTACGACAATGAGCAGTTCTTC. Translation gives CASSFRTGYDNEQFF.

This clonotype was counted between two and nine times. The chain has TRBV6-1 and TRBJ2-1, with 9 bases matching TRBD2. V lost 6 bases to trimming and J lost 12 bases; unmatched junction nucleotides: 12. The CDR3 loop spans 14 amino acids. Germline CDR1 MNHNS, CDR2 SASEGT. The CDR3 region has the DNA TGTGCCAGCAGACACGGGGCTAGCGGGGTAGGGCAGTTCTTC. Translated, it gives CASRHGASGVGQFF.

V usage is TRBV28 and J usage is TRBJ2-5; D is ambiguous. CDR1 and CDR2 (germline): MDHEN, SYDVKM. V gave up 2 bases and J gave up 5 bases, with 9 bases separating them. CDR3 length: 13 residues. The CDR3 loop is CASSLLQWETQYF. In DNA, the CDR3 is TGTGCCAGCAGTTTACTGCAGTGGGAGACCCAGTACTTC.

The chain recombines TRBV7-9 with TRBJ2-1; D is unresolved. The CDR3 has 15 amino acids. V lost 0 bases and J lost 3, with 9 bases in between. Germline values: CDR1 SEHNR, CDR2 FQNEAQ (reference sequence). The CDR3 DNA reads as TGTGCCAGCAGCTTAGCTCAGGCCTACTACAATGAGCAGTTCTTC. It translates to CASSLAQAYYNEQFF.

The CDR3 DNA reads as TGCAGTGCTAGAGATGTGGGCCAAGGGAGACCAGCTTTCTTT. Encoded protein: CSARDVGQGRPAFF. The chain joins TRBV20-1 to TRBJ1-1; D not certain. The CDR3 sequence is 14 residues long. V was shortened by 0 bases and J by 10 bases, with 18 bases between the two germline ends. Germline CDR1 is DFQATT and CDR2 is SNEGSKA (reference sequence).

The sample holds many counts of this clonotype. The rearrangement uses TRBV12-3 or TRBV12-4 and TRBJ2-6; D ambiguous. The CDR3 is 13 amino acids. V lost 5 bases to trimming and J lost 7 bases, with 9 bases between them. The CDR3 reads CASSPDGANVLTF. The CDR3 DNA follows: TGTGCCAGCAGTCCAGATGGTGCCAACGTCCTGACTTTC.

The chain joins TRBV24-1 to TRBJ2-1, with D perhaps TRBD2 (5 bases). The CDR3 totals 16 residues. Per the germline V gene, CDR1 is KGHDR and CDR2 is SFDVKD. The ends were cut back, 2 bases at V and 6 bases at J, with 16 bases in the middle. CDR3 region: CATSDSRARPPNEQFF. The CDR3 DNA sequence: TGTGCCACCAGTGATTCGCGGGCGCGCCCCCCCAATGAGCAGTTCTTC.

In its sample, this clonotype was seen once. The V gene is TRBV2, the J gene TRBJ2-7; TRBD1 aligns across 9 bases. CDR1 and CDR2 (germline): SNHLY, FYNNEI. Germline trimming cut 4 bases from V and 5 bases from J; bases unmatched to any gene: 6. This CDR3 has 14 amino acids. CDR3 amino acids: CASSGGTGKNEQYF. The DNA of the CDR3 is TGTGCCAGCAGTGGGGGGACAGGGAAGAACGAGCAGTACTTC. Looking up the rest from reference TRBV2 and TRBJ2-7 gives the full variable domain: EPEVTQTPSHQVTQMGQEVILRCVPISNHLYFYWYRQILGQKVEFLVSFYNNEISEKSEIFDDQFSVERPDGSNFTLKIRSTKLEDSAMYFCASSGGTGKNEQYFGPGTRLTVT.

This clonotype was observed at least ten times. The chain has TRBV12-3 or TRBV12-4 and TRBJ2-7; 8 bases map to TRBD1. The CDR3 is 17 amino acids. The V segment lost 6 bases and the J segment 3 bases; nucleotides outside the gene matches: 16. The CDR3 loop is CASSTLGLGTGDYEQYF. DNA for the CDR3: TGTGCCAGCAGCACTTTAGGTCTAGGGACAGGAGACTACGAGCAGTACTTC.

This chain's CDR3 is CSVGGSSGRAPSYEQYF. The CDR3 bases are TGCAGCGTAGGAGGATCTAGCGGGAGGGCCCCGTCCTACGAGCAGTACTTC. The chain has TRBV29-1 and TRBJ2-7; 12 bases match TRBD2. Germline V gene sequence: CDR1 SQVTM, CDR2 ANQGSEA. This CDR3 is 17 amino acids long. The V gene end was trimmed by 6 bases and the J gene end by 1 base; junction bases not matched to a gene: 13.

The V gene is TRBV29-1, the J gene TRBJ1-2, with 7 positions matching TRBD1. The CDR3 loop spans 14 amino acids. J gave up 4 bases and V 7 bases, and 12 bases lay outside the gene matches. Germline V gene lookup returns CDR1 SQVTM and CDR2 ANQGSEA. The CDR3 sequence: CSARDRAASYGYTF. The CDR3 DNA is TGCAGCGCTCGAGACAGGGCAGCCTCCTATGGCTACACCTTC.

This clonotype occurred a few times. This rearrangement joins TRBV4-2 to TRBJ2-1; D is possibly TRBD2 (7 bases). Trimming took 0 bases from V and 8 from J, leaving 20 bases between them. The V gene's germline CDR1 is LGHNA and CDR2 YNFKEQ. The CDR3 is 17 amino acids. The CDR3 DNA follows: TGTGCCAGCAGCCAAGATCGGGCGGGAGATAGGGGGTATGAGCAGTTCTTC. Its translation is CASSQDRAGDRGYEQFF.